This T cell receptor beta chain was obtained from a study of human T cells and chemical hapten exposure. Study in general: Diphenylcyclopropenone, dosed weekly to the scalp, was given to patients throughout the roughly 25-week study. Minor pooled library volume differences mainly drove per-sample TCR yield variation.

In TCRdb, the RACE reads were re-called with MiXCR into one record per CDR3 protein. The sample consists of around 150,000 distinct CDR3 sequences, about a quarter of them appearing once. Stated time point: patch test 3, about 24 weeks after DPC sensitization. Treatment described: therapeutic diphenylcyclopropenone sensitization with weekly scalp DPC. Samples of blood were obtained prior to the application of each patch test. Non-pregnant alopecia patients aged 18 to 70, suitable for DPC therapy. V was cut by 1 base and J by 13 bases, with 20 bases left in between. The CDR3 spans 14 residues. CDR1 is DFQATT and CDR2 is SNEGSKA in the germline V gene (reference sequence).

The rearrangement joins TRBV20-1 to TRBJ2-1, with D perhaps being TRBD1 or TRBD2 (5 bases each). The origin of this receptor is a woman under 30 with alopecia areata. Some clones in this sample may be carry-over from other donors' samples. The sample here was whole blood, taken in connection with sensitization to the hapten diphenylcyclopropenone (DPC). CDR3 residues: CSARARGGWLEQFF. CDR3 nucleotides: TGCAGTGCTAGAGCCCGGGGCGGGTGGTTGGAACAGTTCTTC.